The clone carrying this T cell receptor beta chain was picked up one time. Its matching antigen is unknown. Germline CDR1 SGHRS, CDR2 YFSETQ. The ends were cut back, 1 base at V and 2 bases at J, with 8 bases in the middle. CDR3 length: 14 amino acids. Libraries were prepared by immunoSEQ multiplex PCR; TCRdb keeps only in-frame clonotypes and omits some of them. Altogether around 30,000 clones are present, around 80% being singletons, with the ten largest covering 2.6%. This record belongs to a study of OX40 agonist ivuxolimab in advanced cancers. Study-level results: CD4+ T cells averaged fewer expanded clones than CD8+ T cells. Among patients with partial responses at 0.1-3.0 mg/kg, clonal expansion was among the lowest. Both blood CD4+ and CD8+ T cells showed clonal growth by week 6 at 0.1 to 3.0 mg/kg.

The receptor comes from an adult with an advanced solid tumor such as melanoma, head and neck, liver or kidney cancer. The source was CD4+ or CD8+ T cells sorted from blood, collected in a trial of the OX40 agonist ivuxolimab. The J gene is TRBJ2-3, the V gene TRBV5-1; no clear D gene. In nucleotides, the CDR3 is TGCGCCAGCAGCTTGAGTCAGAACACAGATACGCAGTATTTT. Its protein is CASSLSQNTDTQYF.